This record concerns one TCR beta chain sequence. This sample was included in a study of blood T cell repertoires in COVID-19. Study summary: PBMCs, B-cell-depleted T cells, or T cells provided the cDNA or gDNA that made up the material.

There are 17 residues in the CDR3. Germline CDR1 MNHEY, CDR2 SVGEGT. V trimming: 5 bases; J trimming: 6 bases; junction bases outside the gene matches: 12. Repertoires were generated with immunoSEQ multiplex PCR, while TCRdb's copy carries only in-frame clones and drops some. The sample contains about 140,000 clones, approximately 83% of which appear only once. The sequencing sample was made of peripheral blood. This receptor was identified in a human donor in a cohort sampled during active COVID-19. The V gene is TRBV6-2 or TRBV6-3, the J gene TRBJ2-3; 12 bases fit TRBD1. Here the CDR3 DNA reads TGTGCCAGCAGTCCAGAACCGGGACAGGGGGCTTTGGATACGCAGTATTTT. Protein sequence: CASSPEPGQGALDTQYF.